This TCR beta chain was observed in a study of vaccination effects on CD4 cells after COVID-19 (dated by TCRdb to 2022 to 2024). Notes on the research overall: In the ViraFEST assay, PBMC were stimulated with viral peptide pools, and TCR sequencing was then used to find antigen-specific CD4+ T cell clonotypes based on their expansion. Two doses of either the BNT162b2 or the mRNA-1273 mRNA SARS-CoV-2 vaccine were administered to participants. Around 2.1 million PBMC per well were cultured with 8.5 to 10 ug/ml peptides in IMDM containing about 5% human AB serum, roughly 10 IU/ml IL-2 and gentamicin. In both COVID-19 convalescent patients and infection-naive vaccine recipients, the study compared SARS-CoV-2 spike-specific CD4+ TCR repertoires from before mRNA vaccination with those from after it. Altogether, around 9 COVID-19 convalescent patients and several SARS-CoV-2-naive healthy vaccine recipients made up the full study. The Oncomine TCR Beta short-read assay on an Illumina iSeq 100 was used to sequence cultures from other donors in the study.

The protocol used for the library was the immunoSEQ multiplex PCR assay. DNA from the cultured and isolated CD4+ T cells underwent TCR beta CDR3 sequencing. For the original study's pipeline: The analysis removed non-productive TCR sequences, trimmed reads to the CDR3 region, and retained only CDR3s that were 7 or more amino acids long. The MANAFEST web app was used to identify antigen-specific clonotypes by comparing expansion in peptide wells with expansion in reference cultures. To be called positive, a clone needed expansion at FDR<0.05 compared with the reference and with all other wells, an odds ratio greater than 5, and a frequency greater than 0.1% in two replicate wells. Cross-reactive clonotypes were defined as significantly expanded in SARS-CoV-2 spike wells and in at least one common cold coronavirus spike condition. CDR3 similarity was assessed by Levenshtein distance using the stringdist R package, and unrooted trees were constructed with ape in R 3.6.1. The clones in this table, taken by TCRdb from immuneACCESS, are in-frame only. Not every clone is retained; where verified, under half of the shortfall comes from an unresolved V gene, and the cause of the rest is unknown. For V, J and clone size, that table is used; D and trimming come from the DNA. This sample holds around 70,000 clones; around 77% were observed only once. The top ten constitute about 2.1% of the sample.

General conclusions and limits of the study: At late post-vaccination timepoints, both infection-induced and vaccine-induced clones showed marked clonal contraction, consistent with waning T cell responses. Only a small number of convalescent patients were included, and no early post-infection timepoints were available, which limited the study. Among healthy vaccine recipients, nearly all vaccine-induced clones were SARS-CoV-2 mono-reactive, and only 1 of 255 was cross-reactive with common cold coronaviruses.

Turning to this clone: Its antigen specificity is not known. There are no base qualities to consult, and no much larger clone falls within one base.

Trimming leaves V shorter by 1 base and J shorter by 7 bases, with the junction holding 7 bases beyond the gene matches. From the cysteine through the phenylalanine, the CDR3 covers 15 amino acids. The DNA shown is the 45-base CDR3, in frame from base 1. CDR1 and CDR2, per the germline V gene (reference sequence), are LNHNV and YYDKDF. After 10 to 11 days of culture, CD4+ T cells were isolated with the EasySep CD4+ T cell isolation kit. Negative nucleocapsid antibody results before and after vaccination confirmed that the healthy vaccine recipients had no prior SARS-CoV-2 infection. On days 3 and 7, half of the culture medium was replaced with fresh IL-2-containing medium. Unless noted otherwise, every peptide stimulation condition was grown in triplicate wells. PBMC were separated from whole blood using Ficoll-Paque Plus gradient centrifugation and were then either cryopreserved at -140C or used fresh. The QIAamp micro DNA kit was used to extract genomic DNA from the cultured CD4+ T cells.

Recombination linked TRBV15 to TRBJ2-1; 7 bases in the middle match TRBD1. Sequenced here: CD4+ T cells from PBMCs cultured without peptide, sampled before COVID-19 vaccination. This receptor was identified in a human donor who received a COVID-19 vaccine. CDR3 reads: CATSRGGQVPNEQFF. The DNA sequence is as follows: TGTGCCACCAGCAGAGGAGGACAGGTTCCAAATGAGCAGTTCTTC.